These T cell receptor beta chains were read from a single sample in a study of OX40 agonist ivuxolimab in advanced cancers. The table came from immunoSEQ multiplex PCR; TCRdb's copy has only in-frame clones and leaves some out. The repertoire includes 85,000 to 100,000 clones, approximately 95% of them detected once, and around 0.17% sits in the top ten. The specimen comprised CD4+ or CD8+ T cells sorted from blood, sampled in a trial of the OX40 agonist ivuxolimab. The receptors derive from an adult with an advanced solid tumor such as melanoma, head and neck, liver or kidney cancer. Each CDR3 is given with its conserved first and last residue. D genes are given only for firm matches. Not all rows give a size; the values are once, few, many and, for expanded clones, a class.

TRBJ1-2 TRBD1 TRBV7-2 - CASSLGTGMGGYTF TGTGCCAGCAGCTTAGGGACAGGGATGGGTGGCTACACCTTC
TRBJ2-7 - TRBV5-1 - CASSLPEASSYEQYF TGCGCCAGCAGCCTCCCTGAGGCCAGCTCCTACGAGCAGTACTTC
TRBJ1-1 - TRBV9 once CASSVEARDAEAFF TGTGCCAGCAGCGTAGAGGCCCGGGATGCTGAAGCTTTCTTT
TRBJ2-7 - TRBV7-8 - CASSFIGRSYEQYF TGTGCCAGCAGCTTCATCGGCCGCTCCTACGAGCAGTACTTC
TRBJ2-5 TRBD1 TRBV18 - CASSRGQGETQYF TGTGCCAGCTCACGGGGACAGGGAGAGACCCAGTACTTC
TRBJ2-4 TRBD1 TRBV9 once CARKQGEGDKNIQYF TGTGCCAGAAAACAGGGGGAAGGGGACAAAAACATTCAGTACTTC
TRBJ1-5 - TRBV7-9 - CASSPVVGRGYSNQPQHF TGTGCCAGCAGCCCGGTGGTGGGTAGGGGGTATAGCAATCAGCCCCAGCATTTT
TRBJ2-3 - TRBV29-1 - CSVVRLADDTQYF TGCAGCGTTGTTCGGCTAGCAGACGATACGCAGTATTTT
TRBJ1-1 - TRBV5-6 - CASSTRNHGNTEAFF TGTGCCAGCAGCACCCGGAACCACGGGAACACTGAAGCTTTCTTT
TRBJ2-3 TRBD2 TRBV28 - CASRRGAGGTDTQYF TGTGCCAGCCGACGGGGGGCGGGAGGAACAGATACGCAGTATTTT
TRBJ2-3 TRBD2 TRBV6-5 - CASTLSGENTDTQYF TGTGCCAGCACCCTTAGCGGGGAAAACACAGATACGCAGTATTTT
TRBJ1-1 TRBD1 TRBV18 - CASSGQGDTEAFF TGTGCCAGCTCAGGACAGGGGGACACTGAAGCTTTCTTT
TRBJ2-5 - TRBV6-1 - CASSEQGSRETQYF TGTGCCAGCAGTGAGCAGGGATCCAGAGAGACCCAGTACTTC
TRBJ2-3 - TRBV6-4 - CASSEQDTDTQYF TGTGCCAGCAGTGAGCAGGACACAGATACGCAGTATTTT
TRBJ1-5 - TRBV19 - CASSRVSNQPQHF TGTGCCAGTAGTCGGGTTAGCAATCAGCCCCAGCATTTT
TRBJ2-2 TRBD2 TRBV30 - CAWSLRGSGSAGELFF TGTGCCTGGAGTCTTCGGGGTAGCGGGAGTGCTGGGGAGCTGTTTTTT
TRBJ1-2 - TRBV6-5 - CASSPGQWGGYTF TGTGCCAGCAGCCCCGGACAATGGGGTGGCTACACCTTC
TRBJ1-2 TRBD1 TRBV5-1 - CASSTTDRYYGYTF TGCGCCAGCAGCACGACGGACAGGTACTATGGCTACACCTTC
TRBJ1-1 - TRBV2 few CASSTKTGNTEAFF TGTGCCAGCAGCACGAAGACGGGGAACACTGAAGCTTTCTTT
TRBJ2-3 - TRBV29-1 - CSGGGGFTDTQYF TGCAGCGGGGGGGGCGGCTTCACAGATACGCAGTATTTT
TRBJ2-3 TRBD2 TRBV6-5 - CASSSQRGGDTDTQYF TGTGCCAGCAGTTCTCAGCGGGGGGGAGACACAGATACGCAGTATTTT
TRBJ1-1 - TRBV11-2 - CASSPEPTEAFF TGTGCCAGCAGCCCCGAACCTACTGAAGCTTTCTTT
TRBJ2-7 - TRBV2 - CASSEQGYEQYF TGTGCCAGCAGTGAGCAGGGTTACGAGCAGTACTTC
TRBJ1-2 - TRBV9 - CASSTHNYGYTF TGTGCCAGCAGCACCCACAACTATGGCTACACCTTC
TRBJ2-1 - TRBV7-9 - CASSRIAGPPRREQFF TGTGCCAGCAGCCGAATCGCGGGGCCTCCTCGGCGTGAGCAGTTCTTC
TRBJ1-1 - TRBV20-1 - CICRGLTEAFF TGCATTTGCAGGGGCCTCACTGAAGCTTTCTTT
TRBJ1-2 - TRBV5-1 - CASSLGGTHYGYTF TGCGCCAGCAGCTTGGGGGGGACCCATTATGGCTACACCTTC
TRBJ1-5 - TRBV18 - CASSPNQGRGQPQHF TGTGCCAGCTCACCCAACCAGGGAAGGGGGCAGCCCCAGCATTTT
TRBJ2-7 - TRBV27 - CASSPDPYEQYF TGTGCCAGCAGTCCCGACCCCTACGAGCAGTACTTC
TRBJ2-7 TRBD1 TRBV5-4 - CASSSDRGLYEQYF TGTGCCAGCAGCTCTGACAGGGGTCTCTACGAGCAGTACTTC
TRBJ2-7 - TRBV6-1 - CASSEMVGFEQYF TGTGCCAGCAGTGAAATGGTAGGGTTCGAGCAGTACTTC
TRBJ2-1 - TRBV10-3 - CAIRAGSYNEQFF TGTGCCATTCGGGCGGGGTCCTACAATGAGCAGTTCTTC
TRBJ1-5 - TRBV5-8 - CASSLGRDQPQHF TGTGCCAGCAGCTTGGGGAGGGATCAGCCCCAGCATTTT
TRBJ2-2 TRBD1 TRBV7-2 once CASSLVGQGVDTGELFF TGTGCCAGCAGCTTAGTAGGACAGGGGGTCGACACCGGGGAGCTGTTTTTT
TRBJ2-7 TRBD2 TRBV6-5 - CAGGTSGRHEQYF TGTGCCGGGGGGACTAGCGGGAGGCACGAGCAGTACTTC
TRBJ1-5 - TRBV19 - CASSIGGSRGNQPQHF TGTGCCAGTAGTATAGGGGGCAGTCGAGGCAATCAGCCCCAGCATTTT
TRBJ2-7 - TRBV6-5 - CASSYVYSYEQYF TGTGCCAGCAGTTACGTCTACTCCTACGAGCAGTACTTC
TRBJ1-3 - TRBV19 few CASSIIEGSSGNTIYF TGTGCCAGTAGTATAATCGAGGGGAGCTCTGGAAACACCATATATTTT
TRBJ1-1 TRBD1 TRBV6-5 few CASRRPGGQGTEAFF TGTGCCAGCAGACGCCCCGGGGGACAGGGCACTGAAGCTTTCTTT
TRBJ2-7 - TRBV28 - CASSLGSALNYEQYF TGTGCCAGCAGTTTAGGGTCAGCACTAAATTACGAGCAGTACTTC
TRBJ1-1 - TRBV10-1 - CARGNTEAFF TGCGCCCGGGGGAACACTGAAGCTTTCTTT
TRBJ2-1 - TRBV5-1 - CASEEDSSYNEQFF TGCGCCAGCGAAGAGGACAGCTCCTACAATGAGCAGTTCTTC
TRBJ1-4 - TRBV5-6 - CASSLIPSPEEKLFF TGTGCCAGCAGCTTAATTCCGAGCCCCGAGGAAAAACTGTTTTTT
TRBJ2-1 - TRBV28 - CASRGPMPYNEQFF TGTGCCAGCAGGGGCCCGATGCCCTACAATGAGCAGTTCTTC
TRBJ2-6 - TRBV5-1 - CASSLDSSGANVLTF TGCGCCAGCAGCCTGGACAGCTCTGGGGCCAACGTCCTGACTTTC
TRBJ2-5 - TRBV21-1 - CASSKVRTSGSSETQYF TGTGCCAGCAGCAAAGTGCGGACTAGCGGGAGTTCAGAGACCCAGTACTTC
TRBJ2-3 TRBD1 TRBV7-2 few CASRLGDRVSDTQYF TGTGCCAGCAGATTAGGGGACAGGGTATCGGATACGCAGTATTTT
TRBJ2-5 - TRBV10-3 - CAIANHMETQYF TGTGCCATTGCCAACCATATGGAGACCCAGTACTTC
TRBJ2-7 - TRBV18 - CASSPPDFRGGEQYF TGTGCCAGCTCACCACCGGATTTCAGGGGCGGCGAGCAGTACTTC
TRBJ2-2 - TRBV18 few CASSTGNTGELFF TGTGCCAGCTCAACAGGGAACACCGGGGAGCTGTTTTTT
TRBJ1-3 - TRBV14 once CASSQDLRGNTIYF TGTGCCAGCAGCCAAGATCTTCGGGGAAACACCATATATTTT
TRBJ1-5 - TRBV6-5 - CASSYFGAYNQPQHF TGTGCCAGCAGTTACTTCGGGGCCTACAATCAGCCCCAGCATTTT
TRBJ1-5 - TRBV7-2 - CASSLMTVLGPQHF TGTGCCAGCAGCTTAATGACCGTGCTGGGGCCCCAGCATTTT
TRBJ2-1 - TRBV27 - CASSFTPGMVEQFF TGTGCCAGCAGTTTTACTCCGGGGATGGTTGAGCAGTTCTTC